A selection of T cell receptor beta chains follows, all from one sample in a study of OX40 agonist ivuxolimab in advanced cancers. Produced via immunoSEQ multiplex PCR; TCRdb's table is partial and in-frame only. Of tens of thousands of clones in the sample, around four fifths were seen once. The source material was CD4+ or CD8+ T cells sorted from blood, sampled in a trial of the OX40 agonist ivuxolimab. The receptors stem from an adult with an advanced solid tumor such as melanoma, head and neck, liver or kidney cancer. The CDR3 runs from the conserved cysteine through the conserved F or W. Each record gives: V gene, D gene, J gene, CDR3 protein, CDR3 DNA. D genes are given only for firm matches.

v_call: TRBV10-3; d_call: TRBD1; j_call: TRBJ2-2; cdr3_aa: CAISESTGTGELFF; cdr3_nt: TGTGCCATCAGTGAGTCGACAGGGACCGGGGAGCTGTTTTTT
v_call: TRBV7-2; d_call: NA; j_call: TRBJ1-2; cdr3_aa: CASSLGGSASYGYTF; cdr3_nt: TGTGCCAGCAGCTTAGGTGGCAGTGCCAGCTATGGCTACACCTTC
v_call: TRBV5-1; d_call: NA; j_call: TRBJ2-1; cdr3_aa: CASSLDRIGNEQFF; cdr3_nt: TGCGCCAGCAGCTTGGACCGGATAGGCAATGAGCAGTTCTTC
v_call: TRBV28; d_call: NA; j_call: TRBJ2-7; cdr3_aa: CASSLPTDRGRWYF; cdr3_nt: TGTGCCAGCAGTTTACCGACAGATCGGGGCCGTTGGTACTTC
v_call: TRBV19; d_call: NA; j_call: TRBJ2-1; cdr3_aa: CASSNMQGIKQFF; cdr3_nt: TGTGCCAGTAGTAACATGCAGGGGATAAAGCAGTTCTTC
v_call: TRBV6-5; d_call: NA; j_call: TRBJ1-1; cdr3_aa: CASSRDSYNTEAFF; cdr3_nt: TGTGCCAGCAGTCGAGACAGCTACAACACTGAAGCTTTCTTT
v_call: TRBV2; d_call: NA; j_call: TRBJ2-6; cdr3_aa: CASSEPSGANVLTF; cdr3_nt: TGTGCCAGCAGTGAACCCTCTGGGGCCAACGTCCTGACTTTC
v_call: TRBV10-3; d_call: NA; j_call: TRBJ2-3; cdr3_aa: CANRPGGPTDTQYF; cdr3_nt: TGTGCCAACCGACCAGGGGGGCCCACAGATACGCAGTATTTT
v_call: TRBV4-2; d_call: TRBD1; j_call: TRBJ2-5; cdr3_aa: CASSQERAQGPQTQYF; cdr3_nt: TGTGCCAGCAGCCAAGAGAGGGCACAGGGGCCCCAGACCCAGTACTTC
v_call: TRBV4-3; d_call: NA; j_call: TRBJ2-3; cdr3_aa: CASSQDHGFTDTQYF; cdr3_nt: TGCGCCAGCAGCCAAGATCATGGCTTCACAGATACGCAGTATTTT
v_call: TRBV7-9; d_call: TRBD1; j_call: TRBJ1-2; cdr3_aa: CASSLTGDYGYTF; cdr3_nt: TGTGCCAGCAGCTTAACAGGGGACTATGGCTACACCTTC
v_call: TRBV19; d_call: TRBD1; j_call: TRBJ1-1; cdr3_aa: CASSMSGQSNTEAFF; cdr3_nt: TGTGCCAGTAGTATGTCGGGACAGAGTAACACTGAAGCTTTCTTT
v_call: TRBV30; d_call: NA; j_call: TRBJ1-5; cdr3_aa: CAWSVEGVQPQHF; cdr3_nt: TGTGCCTGGAGTGTTGAGGGGGTTCAGCCCCAGCATTTT
v_call: TRBV7-9; d_call: TRBD2; j_call: TRBJ2-7; cdr3_aa: CASSLDGLAVDEQYF; cdr3_nt: TGTGCCAGCAGCTTAGACGGTCTAGCGGTAGACGAGCAGTACTTC
v_call: TRBV10-3; d_call: TRBD2; j_call: TRBJ2-5; cdr3_aa: CAISESSGGAAVRGTQYF; cdr3_nt: TGTGCCATCAGTGAGTCGAGCGGGGGGGCCGCGGTCCGAGGGACCCAGTACTTC
v_call: TRBV10-3; d_call: TRBD2; j_call: TRBJ2-3; cdr3_aa: CAISLGGVSTDTQYF; cdr3_nt: TGTGCCATCAGCTTGGGGGGGGTTAGCACAGATACGCAGTATTTT
v_call: TRBV27; d_call: TRBD1; j_call: TRBJ1-2; cdr3_aa: CASSFWGQGNDGYTF; cdr3_nt: TGTGCCAGCAGTTTCTGGGGACAGGGTAACGATGGCTACACCTTC